Listed here are 15 T cell receptor beta chains from one sample, sequenced in a study of blood T cells in healthy people across ages (dated by TCRdb to 2014 to 2015). Library preparation used 5' RACE. Sequencing relied on an Illumina HiSeq 2500. The second PCR ran for about 6 to 11 cycles and used a J-beta primer mix along with a sample-barcoded 5' primer. TCRdb applied fastp at Q25 and MiXCR to the public reads, then kept only in-frame beta chains. Each CDR3 protein gets just one entry, which takes the most common genes and DNA from the rows behind it. The sample yields 700,000 to 950,000 distinct CDR3 sequences; 58% were counted once. The top ten constitute over 20% of the sample. The sample consisted of blood. All receptors derive from a man in his thirties or forties in good health.

This clonotype has only a few counts. The J gene is TRBJ1-1, the V gene TRBV2, with 7 bases aligning to TRBD1. Per germline, CDR1 SNHLY and CDR2 FYNNEI. V lost 6 bases to trimming and J lost 5 bases; unmatched junction nucleotides: 6. The CDR3 contains 13 residues. Here the CDR3 reads CASRPGGSTEAFF. The CDR3 bases are TGTGCCAGCAGGCCAGGGGGAAGTACTGAAGCTTTCTTT.

The chain combines TRBV13 with TRBJ2-2, with a weak D call TRBD1 (6 bases). V was shortened by 8 bases and J by 5 bases, with 18 bases between the two germline ends. The CDR3 consists of 15 residues. The V gene's germline CDR1 is PRHDT and CDR2 FYEKMQ (reference sequence). The CDR3 DNA reads TGTGCCAGCGGTAGAGTCCCCCAGGGGACCGGGGAGCTGTTTTTT. This translates into CASGRVPQGTGELFF.

This rearrangement joins TRBV6-2 or TRBV6-3 to TRBJ2-7; D unresolved. Trimming took 8 bases from V and 0 from J, leaving 17 bases between them. The CDR3 is 15 amino acids. Germline CDR1 is MNHEY and CDR2 is SVGEGT. In nucleotides, the CDR3 is TGTGCCAGCCTATCACACCAGCTCGGCTCCTACGAGCAGTACTTC. It yields the protein CASLSHQLGSYEQYF.

This chain links TRBV27 with TRBJ2-3; TRBD2 might be the D (5 bases). The CDR3 consists of 14 residues. V lost 5 bases to trimming and J lost 4 bases, with 13 bases between them. CDR1 is MNHEY, CDR2 SMNVEV, per germline (reference sequence). The CDR3, as DNA: TGTGCCAGCAGTGTACTAGTGGGCGCAGATACGCAGTATTTT. Amino acid sequence: CASSVLVGADTQYF.

The chain joins TRBV10-3 to TRBJ2-1; the D call may be TRBD1 or TRBD2 (6 bases each). Germline V gene sequence: CDR1 ENHRY, CDR2 SYGVKD. The CDR3 sequence is 16 residues long. The germline V and J ends were trimmed by 2 bases and 2 bases, with 13 bases remaining between them. This CDR3 is CAISEDGGGPYNEQFF. The CDR3 DNA sequence: TGTGCCATCAGTGAGGACGGGGGCGGCCCCTACAATGAGCAGTTCTTC.

The V and J genes are TRBV4-3 and TRBJ1-2, with 7 bases lining up with TRBD1. With 0 bases clipped from V and 6 bases from J, the junction kept 10 bases outside the gene matches. This CDR3 comprises 16 residues. Per germline, CDR1 LGHNA and CDR2 YSLEER. The CDR3 spells CASSQDLVAGGNGYTF. DNA of the CDR3: TGCGCCAGCAGCCAAGATCTGGTGGCAGGGGGGAATGGCTACACCTTC.

This chain connects TRBV28 to TRBJ1-6; a possible D gene is TRBD1 (6 bases). The CDR3 loop spans 12 amino acids. CDR1 and CDR2 (germline): MDHEN, SYDVKM. The V end was cut by 8 bases, the J end by 10 bases, with 12 bases between. The CDR3 protein is CASRGAGSPLHF. The CDR3 region has the DNA TGTGCCAGCCGGGGGGCTGGATCACCCCTCCACTTT.

This clonotype was recorded only once. The V call is TRBV6-1, the J call TRBJ2-3; D remains unclear. The V end was cut by 3 bases, the J end by 9 bases, with 19 bases between. The CDR3 extends over 15 amino acids. In germline, CDR1 is MNHNS, CDR2 SASEGT. In DNA form, the CDR3 reads TGTGCCAGCAGTGAGCCCTCGGACGGTCGGGCCACGCAGTATTTT. This encodes CASSEPSDGRATQYF.

The J gene is TRBJ1-5, the V gene TRBV30; D remains ambiguous. Deletions cut 5 bases from V and 2 bases from J, with 10 bases between. The CDR3 runs to 13 residues. Germline-derived CDR1 and CDR2 are GTSNPN and SVGIG (reference sequence). CDR3 sequence: CAWGLPRNQPQHF. DNA for the CDR3: TGTGCCTGGGGGCTCCCGCGCAATCAGCCCCAGCATTTT. Complete variable domain (other parts from reference TRBV30 and TRBJ1-5): SQTIHQWPATLVQPVGSPLSLECTVEGTSNPNLYWYRQAAGRGLQLLFYSVGIGQISSEVPQNLSASRPQDRQFILSSKKLLLSDSGFYLCAWGLPRNQPQHFGDGTRLSIL.

V is TRBV12-3 or TRBV12-4 and J is TRBJ1-6, with no clear D. V shed 10 bases and J shed 10 bases, with 14 bases lying between them. The CDR3 totals 12 residues. CDR3 in amino acids: CATGEWGSPLHF. The CDR3 bases are TGTGCCACCGGGGAGTGGGGATCACCCCTCCACTTT.

The chain employs TRBV10-2 and TRBJ1-2, with 9 bases that match TRBD1. The CDR3 extends over 16 amino acids. V was pared by 0 bases and J by 4 bases, with 6 bases of the junction left unmatched. Germline V CDR1 and CDR2: WSHSY, SAAADI. CDR3 sequence: CASSESGTGYFYGYTF. CDR3 nucleotides: TGCGCCAGCAGTGAGTCGGGGACAGGGTATTTCTATGGCTACACCTTC.

In this sample, this clonotype turned up a few times. The chain joins TRBV7-2 to TRBJ1-4; tentatively, D is TRBD1 (6 bases). Germline CDR1 reads SGHTA; CDR2 reads FQGNSA. This CDR3 region has 15 residues. The V end lost 5 bases, the J end lost 2 bases, and 12 bases lay between the germline ends. The DNA of the CDR3 is TGTGCCAGCAGCCGTCAGGGGCAGACTAATGAAAAACTGTTTTTT. Protein sequence: CASSRQGQTNEKLFF.

This chain connects TRBV30 to TRBJ2-3; 8 positions match TRBD2. Losses at the gene ends were 8 bases for V and 4 bases for J; bases not matched to a gene: 8. Per the germline V gene, CDR1 is GTSNPN and CDR2 is SVGIG (reference sequence). The CDR3 has 13 residues. CDR3 sequence reads: CARAGVGADTQYF. The CDR3 DNA follows: TGTGCCAGAGCGGGAGTCGGCGCAGATACGCAGTATTTT.

The chain links TRBV9 to TRBJ2-4; no clear D gene. The J call may not be correct, given that the DNA end is closer to TRBJ2-7. In germline, CDR1 is SGDLS, CDR2 YYNGEE. The CDR3 sequence is 14 residues long. The CDR3 here is CASSVEAWSYEQYF. The DNA of the CDR3 is TGTGCCAGCAGCGTAGAAGCTTGGAGCTACGAGCAGTACTTC.

The V call is TRBV5-5, the J call TRBJ1-2, with 9 bases fitting TRBD1. Unmatched junction bases numbered 9, after V lost 2 bases and J lost 7 bases. CDR1 and CDR2 (germline): SGHKS, YYEKEE (reference sequence). The CDR3 totals 15 residues. CDR3 sequence: CASSFRQGGLGGYTF. DNA for the CDR3: TGTGCCAGCAGCTTCCGACAGGGGGGCTTGGGTGGCTACACCTTC.